This paragraph covers one T cell receptor (beta chain) sequence. The data were produced by immunoSEQ multiplex PCR, yet TCRdb's version contains in-frame clones alone and is incomplete. The table has 90,000 to 110,000 clones, roughly 94% seen once. The sample belongs to a study of siplizumab effects on memory and regulatory T cells. V was clipped by 1 base and J by 0 bases, with 9 bases between them. The CDR3 contains 15 residues. From germline, CDR1 is SGHAT and CDR2 FQNNGV. The chain has TRBV11-2 and TRBJ1-2; D ambiguous. The receptor's source is a human donor in good health. Sample: Tregs sorted from blood. The CDR3 sequence: CASSLGVKANYGYTF. CDR3 DNA sequence: TGTGCCAGCAGCTTAGGGGTCAAGGCTAACTATGGCTACACCTTC.